This TCR beta chain was captured in a study of Ad26.COV2.S vaccination and SARS-CoV-2 variants. About the research overall: The vaccine Ad26.COV2.S was put into the muscle once, or twice with 56 days between.

Study findings and constraints: It is possible that the TCR breadth and depth analyses underestimated the total T cell responses.

The CDR3 consists of 16 residues. CDR1 is ENHRY and CDR2 is SYGVKD in the germline V gene. V was shortened by 4 bases and J by 3 bases, with 18 bases between the two germline ends. As regards this clone: Its antigen remains unknown.

The treatment denotes: roughly 18 received Ad26.COV2.S at low or high dose, single or two shots; about 5 received placebo; per-sample allocation not given. Sampling was performed 63 days after the first vaccine or placebo injection. As its vector, the vaccine had Ad26, which expressed Wuhan-strain SARS-CoV-2 spike. TCRdb keeps only in-frame clones here, not all; method: immunoSEQ multiplex PCR. This table has some 350,000 clones, 75% to 90% appearing once. The sequences come from peripheral blood, collected in a trial of Ad26.COV2.S vaccine versus placebo. The receptor comes from a person between 18 and 65 years old who received the Ad26.COV2.S COVID-19 vaccine or a placebo. The rearrangement links TRBV10-3 to TRBJ2-5; D is ambiguous. The CDR3 loop reads CAISGLYLETEETQYF. CDR3 sequence (DNA): TGTGCCATCAGTGGACTTTACCTGGAAACCGAAGAGACCCAGTACTTC.